Below, 32 T cell receptor beta chains from the same sample are listed, as sequenced in a study of T cell responses to AZD1222 COVID-19 vaccine listed by TCRdb under 2021. Library method: the immunoSEQ multiplex PCR assay. TCRdb's version of the immuneACCESS table is confined to in-frame rearrangements and falls short of the full clone set. An unresolved V gene accounts for under half of the shortfall where checked; the remainder is of unknown origin. Counted in this sample were 140,000 to 150,000 clones; approximately 89% of them appeared once. Together, the top ten hold about 15% of the sample. The time point label of this sample denotes: baseline before first vaccination. The source material was peripheral blood, sampled on day 0 of AZD1222 vaccination. All receptors derive from an adult in good health.

The chain carries TRBV4-2 and TRBJ1-3; D gene uncertain. CDR1 is LGHNA and CDR2 is YNFKEQ in the germline V gene. The CDR3 contains 18 residues. Deletions cut 0 bases from V and 2 bases from J, with 17 bases between. The CDR3 sequence is CASSQDPPGSRAGNTIYF. The CDR3 bases are TGTGCCAGCAGCCAAGATCCGCCGGGTTCTAGGGCTGGAAACACCATATATTTT.

The chain joins TRBV5-4 to TRBJ1-2, with no clear D. The germline V gene has CDR1 SGHNT and CDR2 YYREEE (reference sequence). The CDR3 totals 16 residues. V lost 0 bases to trimming and J lost 4 bases, with 16 bases between them. CDR3 bases: TGTGCCAGCAGCTTGGCGCAGAGGAATCCTTCCTATGGCTACACCTTC. As protein: CASSLAQRNPSYGYTF.

The genes are TRBV7-2 and TRBJ2-5; the match to TRBD1 covers 8 bases. The CDR3 consists of 14 residues. The germline V gene encodes CDR1 SGHTA and CDR2 FQGNSA. Trimming at V came to 5 bases and at J to 5 bases, leaving 7 bases not matched to a gene. CDR3 amino acids: CASSPGQGGETQYF. The DNA for the CDR3 is TGTGCCAGCAGCCCAGGACAGGGCGGTGAGACCCAGTACTTC.

V and J are TRBV10-2 and TRBJ1-2, with D uncertain. Trimming cost V 7 bases and J 1 base, with 7 bases left between them. The CDR3 is 12 amino acids. Germline V gives CDR1 WSHSY, CDR2 SAAADI. This CDR3 is CASTGSNYGYTF. The CDR3, as DNA: TGCGCCAGCACGGGGAGTAACTATGGCTACACCTTC.

The rearrangement uses TRBV5-1 and TRBJ1-2; TRBD1 might be the D (5 bases). The ends were cut back, 4 bases at V and 4 bases at J, with 8 bases in the middle. This CDR3 region has 12 residues. CDR1 and CDR2 (germline): SGHRS, YFSETQ. CDR3 amino acids: CASSAGGYGYTF. CDR3 in DNA: TGCGCCAGCAGCGCCGGGGGCTATGGCTACACCTTC.

The chain links TRBV7-9 to TRBJ1-5; D is uncertain. Trimming took off 1 base at V and 2 bases at J, with 9 bases between the two ends. This CDR3 contains 15 residues. Germline V CDR1 and CDR2: SEHNR, FQNEAQ (reference sequence). CDR3 coding DNA: TGTGCCAGCAGCTTAGGGAGTAGTGGCAATCAGCCCCAGCATTTT. It yields the protein CASSLGSSGNQPQHF.

CDR3 bases: TGTGCCAGCAGTTACCAGTCGGGGACTAACTATGGCTACACCTTC. It encodes CASSYQSGTNYGYTF. This rearrangement joins TRBV6-6 to TRBJ1-2; D gene ambiguous. This CDR3 spans 15 amino acids. Trimming removed 2 bases at V and 0 bases at J, with 10 bases between. From germline, CDR1 is MNHNY and CDR2 SVGAGI (reference sequence).

This clone was observed once. The chain employs TRBV7-3 and TRBJ2-1, with 7 bases identical to TRBD1. The germline V gene has CDR1 SGHTA and CDR2 FQGTGA. Trimming at V came to 4 bases and at J to 2 bases, leaving 5 bases not matched to a gene. This CDR3 is built from 15 residues. In DNA form, the CDR3 reads TGTGCCAGCAGCTCTGAAGGGGGCGCCTACAATGAGCAGTTCTTC. This translates into CASSSEGGAYNEQFF.

The chain recombines TRBV11-2 with TRBJ1-2; 12 nucleotides line up with TRBD1. CDR1 and CDR2 (germline): SGHAT, FQNNGV. The CDR3 has 17 amino acids. The V and J ends lost 0 bases and 8 bases, in that order; junction bases with no gene match: 10. This CDR3 is CASSLDRGTGGAEGYTF. Written as DNA, the CDR3 is TGTGCCAGCAGCTTAGATCGGGGGACAGGGGGCGCGGAAGGCTACACCTTC.

In its sample, this clone was seen once. The chain carries TRBV19 and TRBJ2-7, with D possibly being TRBD2 (5 bases). The V end was cut by 7 bases, the J end by 2 bases, with 18 bases between. CDR3 length equals 15 residues. Germline CDR1 is LNHDA and CDR2 is SQIVND (reference sequence). The CDR3 coding sequence is TGTGCCAGTACATATCGGGCGGGTCCAACCTACGAGCAGTACTTC. Translation gives CASTYRAGPTYEQYF.

V and J are TRBV2 and TRBJ1-1, with D unresolved. CDR1 is SNHLY, CDR2 FYNNEI, per germline. V was trimmed by 6 bases and J by 4 bases, leaving 3 bases between them. This CDR3 spans 10 amino acids. Here the CDR3 DNA reads TGTGCCAGCAGCATCACTGAAGCTTTCTTT. Protein sequence: CASSITEAFF.

The J gene is TRBJ1-1, the V gene TRBV6-5; 7 bases fit TRBD1. The CDR3 consists of 14 residues. Trimming removed 6 bases from V and 1 base from J; junction bases left unmatched: 5. Looked up from germline, CDR1 is MNHEY and CDR2 is SVGAGI. CDR3 in amino acids: CASSAGTANTEAFF. As DNA, the CDR3 is TGTGCCAGCAGCGCCGGGACAGCGAACACTGAAGCTTTCTTT.

The CDR3 here is CASSLDLANTQYF. The CDR3 region has the DNA TGTGCCAGCAGCTTAGATCTGGCCAATACGCAGTATTTT. J is TRBJ2-3 and V is TRBV11-3; D remains ambiguous. V was cut by 0 bases and J by 7 bases, with 8 bases left in between. The CDR3 sequence is 13 residues long. Germline assignment: CDR1 SGHNT and CDR2 YENEEA.

This chain uses TRBV5-5 with TRBJ2-7; the match to TRBD2 covers 7 bases. Germline V lookup: CDR1 SGHKS, CDR2 YYEKEE (reference sequence). The CDR3 loop spans 15 amino acids. J was trimmed by 0 bases and V by 10 bases; bases with no gene match: 13. DNA of the CDR3: TGTGCCGGGTCCCCTAGCGGCCTGAGCTCCTACGAGCAGTACTTC. This translates into CAGSPSGLSSYEQYF.

The chain links TRBV27 to TRBJ1-2; TRBD1 aligns across 7 bases. J gave up 7 bases and V 5 bases, and 7 bases lay outside the gene matches. This CDR3 region has 13 residues. CDR1 and CDR2 (germline): MNHEY, SMNVEV (reference sequence). CDR3 DNA sequence: TGTGCCAGCAGTCTCGCGGCAGGGGGTGGCTACACCTTC. Protein product: CASSLAAGGGYTF.

The V call is TRBV27, the J call TRBJ1-5; unclear D gene. The germline V gene encodes CDR1 MNHEY and CDR2 SMNVEV (reference sequence). With 6 bases removed from V and 9 bases from J, the gap between germline ends came to 15 bases. CDR3 length equals 13 residues. As DNA, the CDR3 is TGTGCCAGCAGACCCATTAGCAAGTCGCCCCAGCATTTT. Translated: CASRPISKSPQHF.

The rearrangement joins TRBV9 to TRBJ2-6, with 9 bases lining up with TRBD1. This CDR3 spans 18 amino acids. CDR1 is SGDLS and CDR2 is YYNGEE in the germline V gene. With V trimmed by 3 bases and J by 1 base, 8 bases remained unmatched. This CDR3 reads CASSAAGTGSSGANVLTF. In DNA, the CDR3 is TGTGCCAGCAGCGCCGCCGGGACAGGGAGTTCTGGGGCCAACGTCCTGACTTTC.

This clone was found once. The chain carries TRBV3-1 (or the pseudogene TRBV3-2) and TRBJ2-1; no firm D call. The CDR3 runs 14 residues. The germline CDR1 and CDR2 sequences are LGHDT and YNNKEL (reference sequence). V was clipped by 2 bases and J by 10 bases, with 15 bases between them. CDR3 residues: CASSQTTPAAEQFF. CDR3 sequence (DNA): TGTGCCAGCAGCCAAACGACTCCTGCCGCGGAGCAGTTCTTC.

J is TRBJ1-2 and V is TRBV12-2. TRBV12-2 is designated a pseudogene. This CDR3 spans 14 amino acids. CDR3 protein: CASRFWTLGNGYTF. DNA of the CDR3: TGTGCAAGTCGCTTTTGGACTCTCGGGAATGGCTACACCTTC.

V is TRBV3-1 (or the pseudogene TRBV3-2) and J is TRBJ1-3; 8 nucleotides agree with TRBD1. This CDR3 comprises 14 residues. Germline values: CDR1 LGHDT, CDR2 YNNKEL (reference sequence). J gave up 6 bases and V 3 bases, and 4 bases lay outside the gene matches. The CDR3 DNA reads as TGTGCCAGCAGCCACGACAGGGGAGTAAACACCATATATTTT. Translating it yields CASSHDRGVNTIYF.

The chain couples TRBV5-1 to TRBJ2-7; TRBD2 agrees at 15 bases. The CDR3 extends over 16 amino acids. V was clipped by 4 bases and J by 1 base; unmatched bases: 3. CDR1 SGHRS and CDR2 YFSETQ come from the germline V gene. CDR3 coding DNA: TGCGCCAGCAGCAAGGGACTAGCGGGGGGATCCTACGAGCAGTACTTC. It codes for CASSKGLAGGSYEQYF.

The V gene is TRBV15, the J gene TRBJ1-5; D not resolved. The germline V and J ends were trimmed by 5 bases and 3 bases, with 11 bases remaining between them. CDR1 LNHNV and CDR2 YYDKDF come from the germline V gene (reference sequence). The CDR3 length is 14 residues. The CDR3 region is CATSYNLINQPQHF. The CDR3 DNA follows: TGTGCCACCAGCTATAATTTAATCAATCAGCCCCAGCATTTT. The full variable domain, with the rest looked up from reference TRBV15 and TRBJ1-5, is DAMVIQNPRYQVTQFGKPVTLSCSQTLNHNVMYWYQQKSSQAPKLLFHYYDKDFNNEADTPDNFQSRRPNTSFCFLDIRSPGLGDTAMYLCATSYNLINQPQHFGDGTRLSIL.

The gene calls are TRBV21-1 and TRBJ1-3. TRBV21-1 represents a pseudogene. The CDR3 consists of 17 residues. The CDR3 sequence is CASSPLGGPPSGNTIYF. CDR3 nucleotide sequence: TGTGCCAGCAGTCCCCTGGGGGGGCCGCCGTCTGGAAACACCATATATTTT.

The chain links TRBV5-6 to TRBJ1-2; 8 nucleotides line up with TRBD1. Germline assignment: CDR1 SGHDT and CDR2 YYEEEE. V shed 4 bases and J 3 bases; nucleotides not matched to a gene: 2. The CDR3 spans 13 residues. The DNA for the CDR3 is TGTGCCAGCAGCGTACAGGGGGACTATGGCTACACCTTC. It encodes CASSVQGDYGYTF.

This rearrangement joins TRBV11-2 to TRBJ1-2; tentative D call: TRBD1 (6 bases). This CDR3 spans 15 amino acids. The V and J ends lost 1 base and 4 bases respectively, with 13 bases between them. Germline CDR1 reads SGHAT; CDR2 reads FQNNGV. As DNA, the CDR3 is TGTGCCAGCAGCTTAGGGGGGGCGCGGTTCTATGGCTACACCTTC. Translated, it gives CASSLGGARFYGYTF.

This sequence joins TRBV5-1 and TRBJ1-1, with D possibly being TRBD1 (6 bases). Looked up from germline, CDR1 is SGHRS and CDR2 is YFSETQ. Trimming took off 7 bases at V and 4 bases at J, with 20 bases between the two ends. The length of the CDR3 is 15 residues. CDR3: CASRTGRQAVTEAFF. DNA for the CDR3: TGCGCCAGCCGAACCGGGCGACAGGCGGTCACTGAAGCTTTCTTT.

The gene calls are TRBV10-3 and TRBJ2-3; 8 nucleotides align to TRBD2. Unmatched junction bases numbered 3, after V lost 7 bases and J lost 0 bases. CDR1 ENHRY and CDR2 SYGVKD come from the germline V gene. This CDR3 has 14 amino acids. The CDR3, as DNA: TGTGCCATCAATGCGGGGGGAAGCACAGATACGCAGTATTTT. As protein: CAINAGGSTDTQYF.

The chain recombines TRBV19 with TRBJ1-6; TRBD1 is a possible D gene (6 bases). CDR3 length: 14 residues. Trimming took off 7 bases at V and 10 bases at J, with 17 bases between the two ends. Germline CDR1 is LNHDA and CDR2 is SQIVND (reference sequence). CDR3 nucleotide sequence: TGTGCCAGTACTCAGGACAGTTTCAACTCACCCCTCCACTTT. Amino acid sequence: CASTQDSFNSPLHF.

This chain joins TRBV12-2 and TRBJ2-2; the D segment call TRBD2 is taken from the table without a DNA check. TRBV12-2 is assigned pseudogene status. This CDR3 spans 18 amino acids. The CDR3, as DNA: TGTGCAAGTCGCTTCGGGACTAGCGGGGGGAAGAACACCGGGGAGCTGTTTTTT. Protein product: CASRFGTSGGKNTGELFF.

The V call is TRBV3-1 (or the pseudogene TRBV3-2), the J call TRBJ2-4, with D uncertain. Trimming left V 4 bases short and J 7 bases short, with 5 bases between. Per germline, CDR1 LGHDT and CDR2 YNNKEL (reference sequence). The CDR3 covers 11 residues. CDR3 residues: CASSRSNIQYF. The CDR3 nucleotides read TGTGCCAGCAGCCGCTCGAACATTCAGTACTTC.

This clone appeared a few times. The chain couples TRBV5-1 to TRBJ1-1; D gene ambiguous. From germline, CDR1 is SGHRS and CDR2 YFSETQ. The CDR3 has 13 amino acids. Trimming pared 3 bases from V and 1 base from J, leaving 7 bases between. DNA for the CDR3: TGCGCCAGCAGCTCCCGAGGGAACACTGAAGCTTTCTTT. Protein product: CASSSRGNTEAFF.

CDR3 coding DNA: TGTGCCTGGGGGACAGGGAGTGAAGCTTTCTTT. The encoded protein is CAWGTGSEAFF. The chain couples TRBV30 to TRBJ1-1, with 9 bases matching TRBD1. Germline-derived CDR1 and CDR2 are GTSNPN and SVGIG (reference sequence). Germline trimming cut 5 bases from V and 7 bases from J; bases unmatched to any gene: 2. The CDR3 length is 11 residues.